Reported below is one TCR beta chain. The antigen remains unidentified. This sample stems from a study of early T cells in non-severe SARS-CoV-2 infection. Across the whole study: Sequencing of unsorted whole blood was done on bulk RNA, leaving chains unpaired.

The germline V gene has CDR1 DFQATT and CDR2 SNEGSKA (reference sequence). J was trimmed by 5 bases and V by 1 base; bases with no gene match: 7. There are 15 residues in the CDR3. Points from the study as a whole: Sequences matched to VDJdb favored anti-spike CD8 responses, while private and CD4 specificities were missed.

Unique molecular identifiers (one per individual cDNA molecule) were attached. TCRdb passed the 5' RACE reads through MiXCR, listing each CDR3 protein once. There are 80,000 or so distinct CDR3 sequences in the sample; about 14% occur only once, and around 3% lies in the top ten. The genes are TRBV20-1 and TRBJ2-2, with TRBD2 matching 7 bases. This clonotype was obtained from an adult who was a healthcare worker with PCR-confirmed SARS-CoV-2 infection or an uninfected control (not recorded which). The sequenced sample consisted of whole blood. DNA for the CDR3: TGCAGTGCTAGAGCTCCCGCGGGGGATACCGGGGAGCTGTTTTTT. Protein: CSARAPAGDTGELFF.